These 17 T cell receptor beta chains came from one sample sequenced in a study of blood T cell repertoires in COVID-19. The repertoire was sequenced with immunoSEQ multiplex PCR; TCRdb's copy has only in-frame clones and lacks some. The table has 250,000 to 350,000 clones, nearly 90% seen once. Sequencing was performed on PBMCs or T cells enriched from blood (not recorded which). The source of these receptors is a woman aged 18-30 years with acute COVID-19.

Details on this clone: Compared with germline, one end of the junction differs, possibly owing to a read error. The V gene is TRBV4-1, the J gene TRBJ1-6; D perhaps matches TRBD1 (6 bases). The CDR3 consists of 14 residues. The germline gives CDR1 MGHRA, CDR2 YSYEKL. The CDR3 DNA reads as TGCACCAGCAGTTCCGCGGGGGCACGTTCACCCCTCCACTTT. Protein sequence: CTSSSAGARSPLHF.

Only one count was recorded for this clone. The V gene is TRBV2, the J gene TRBJ2-5; 9 nucleotides line up with TRBD2. This CDR3 has 19 amino acids. Germline V gene lookup returns CDR1 SNHLY and CDR2 FYNNEI. V lost 3 bases to trimming and J lost 3 bases; unmatched junction nucleotides: 17. CDR3 region: CASSDFWASGKTYEETQYF. The DNA for the CDR3 is TGTGCCAGCAGTGATTTTTGGGCTAGCGGGAAAACTTATGAAGAGACCCAGTACTTC.

This chain connects TRBV9 to TRBJ2-1; 11 bases are a match to TRBD2. Germline V lookup: CDR1 SGDLS, CDR2 YYNGEE. The CDR3 has 16 residues. Trimming removed 4 bases from V and 3 bases from J; junction bases left unmatched: 6. CDR3 sequence: CASSLLGTSGYNEQFF. CDR3 DNA: TGTGCCAGCAGCCTCCTAGGGACTAGCGGCTACAATGAGCAGTTCTTC.

The genes are TRBV7-2 and TRBJ1-2; perhaps TRBD1 as D (6 bases). With 4 bases removed from V and 8 bases from J, the gap between germline ends came to 20 bases. CDR1 and CDR2 (germline): SGHTA, FQGNSA. The CDR3 runs to 15 residues. CDR3 in amino acids: CASSSRSLGAEGYTF. CDR3 in DNA: TGTGCCAGCAGCTCTAGGTCTTTGGGGGCCGAGGGCTACACCTTC.

The V call is TRBV5-1, the J call TRBJ1-6; 11 bases align to TRBD1. Germline CDR1 and CDR2: SGHRS and YFSETQ. V gave up 5 bases and J gave up 8 bases; unmatched junction bases: 6. CDR3 length equals 15 residues. In DNA form, the CDR3 reads TGCGCCAGCAGTCGGACAGGGGGCAGAGATTCACCCCTCCACTTT. Protein sequence: CASSRTGGRDSPLHF.

V gene TRBV7-2 combines with J gene TRBJ2-7; 8 positions agree with TRBD1. The CDR3 covers 14 residues. Germline V gives CDR1 SGHTA, CDR2 FQGNSA. Losses at the gene ends were 5 bases for V and 6 bases for J; bases not matched to a gene: 9. The CDR3 region is CASSHGQGLGEQYF. DNA of the CDR3: TGTGCCAGCAGCCATGGACAGGGTCTGGGCGAGCAGTACTTC.

This clone occurred once. The chain couples TRBV5-4 to TRBJ1-1; 11 positions match TRBD1. Per germline, CDR1 SGHNT and CDR2 YYREEE (reference sequence). The CDR3 length is 15 residues. J was trimmed by 10 bases and V by 0 bases; bases with no gene match: 8. The CDR3 sequence is CASSLGSDRGLGAFF. The CDR3 bases are TGTGCCAGCAGCTTGGGATCGGACAGGGGGCTGGGAGCTTTCTTT. Looking up the rest from reference TRBV5-4 and TRBJ1-1 gives the full variable domain: ETGVTQSPTHLIKTRGQQVTLRCSSQSGHNTVSWYQQALGQGPQFIFQYYREEENGRGNFPPRFSGLQFPNYSSELNVNALELDDSALYLCASSLGSDRGLGAFFGQGTRLTVV.

This chain connects TRBV18 to TRBJ1-4; D not resolved. V was clipped by 3 bases and J by 4 bases, with 9 bases between them. The CDR3 length is 14 residues. In germline, CDR1 is KGHSH, CDR2 LQKENI. For the CDR3, the DNA is TGTGCCAGCTCACCTGCCGCGGGTAATGAAAAACTGTTTTTT. This sequence encodes CASSPAAGNEKLFF.

V gene TRBV7-2 combines with J gene TRBJ2-2, with 7 bases fitting TRBD1. Germline V gene data show CDR1 as SGHTA and CDR2 as FQGNSA. The CDR3 has 15 amino acids. V lost 6 bases to trimming and J lost 3 bases; unmatched junction nucleotides: 7. CDR3 coding DNA: TGTGCCAGCAGTTACGACAGGGCAGACACCGGGGAGCTGTTTTTT. Amino acid sequence: CASSYDRADTGELFF.

The chain employs TRBV11-2 and TRBJ1-4; 10 bases match TRBD1. This CDR3 spans 14 amino acids. V trimming: 4 bases; J trimming: 8 bases; junction bases outside the gene matches: 4. Germline CDR1 reads SGHAT; CDR2 reads FQNNGV. The CDR3 DNA sequence: TGTGCCAGCAGCTCGGGACAGGGGTGGGAAAAACTGTTTTTT. It yields the protein CASSSGQGWEKLFF.

The CDR3 protein is CAIRPGTSGTDTQYF. In nucleotides, the CDR3 is TGTGCCATCAGACCCGGGACTAGCGGCACAGATACGCAGTATTTT. This sequence joins TRBV10-3 and TRBJ2-3; 10 nucleotides align to TRBD2. The CDR3 runs to 15 residues. Germline values: CDR1 ENHRY, CDR2 SYGVKD. The ends lost 6 bases at V and 1 base at J; junction bases unmatched: 4.

The CDR3 loop is CSARDGSYEQYF. The CDR3, as DNA: TGCAGCGCAAGGGACGGGAGCTACGAGCAGTACTTC. The chain has TRBV29-1 and TRBJ2-7; weak D call: TRBD2 (6 bases). CDR1 and CDR2 (germline): SQVTM, ANQGSEA. V lost 7 bases and J 3 bases, leaving 13 bases between the germline ends. CDR3 length: 12 amino acids.

This rearrangement joins TRBV27 to TRBJ2-1, with a weak D call TRBD2 (5 bases). The CDR3 sequence is 14 residues long. The ends were cut back, 5 bases at V and 5 bases at J, with 13 bases in the middle. The germline gives CDR1 MNHEY, CDR2 SMNVEV (reference sequence). The CDR3 DNA is TGTGCCAGCAGTGAGGGTCGGGCACACAATGAGCAGTTCTTC. This gives the protein CASSEGRAHNEQFF.

The CDR3 is CAWSVESNTEAFF. The CDR3 DNA reads TGTGCCTGGAGTGTTGAGTCGAACACTGAAGCTTTCTTT. The chain has TRBV30 and TRBJ1-1; D gene uncertain. V lost 0 bases and J 1 base, leaving 6 bases between the germline ends. Germline CDR1 is GTSNPN and CDR2 is SVGIG (reference sequence). This CDR3 has 13 residues.

This clone was recorded only once. The chain uses TRBV7-2 and TRBJ2-7, with 8 bases matching TRBD2. J lost 2 bases, V lost 4 bases, and 7 bases had no gene match. The CDR3 totals 15 residues. CDR1 and CDR2 (germline): SGHTA, FQGNSA. As DNA, the CDR3 is TGTGCCAGCAGCTATAGCGGGACTACAACCTACGAGCAGTACTTC. It specifies CASSYSGTTTYEQYF.

CDR3 sequence: CASSLDGRDAYEQYF. The DNA for the CDR3 is TGCGCCAGCAGCTTAGACGGGAGAGACGCCTACGAGCAGTACTTC. The chain joins TRBV5-1 to TRBJ2-7, with D possibly TRBD2 on 6 matching bases. Germline assignment: CDR1 SGHRS and CDR2 YFSETQ. V lost 2 bases, J lost 2 bases, and 14 bases lay in between. This CDR3 has 15 residues.

The rearrangement joins TRBV3-1 (or the pseudogene TRBV3-2) to TRBJ1-5; 7 nucleotides align to TRBD1. The CDR3 contains 15 residues. Trimming removed 2 bases from V and 4 bases from J; junction bases left unmatched: 5. Germline values: CDR1 LGHDT, CDR2 YNNKEL (reference sequence). CDR3 in amino acids: CASSQSQGSNQPQHF. CDR3 nucleotides: TGTGCCAGCAGCCAATCACAGGGGTCAAATCAGCCCCAGCATTTT.